There are a few counts of the clone carrying this T cell receptor (beta chain). Its specificity is unknown. The data were obtained in a study of T cell repertoires in cytomegalovirus infection. The wider study: In public TCR beta signatures, there were indications of both CMV infection and matching HLA type. Overall study findings and caveats: The ex vivo response showed dominance by HLA-C-restricted CMV-specific TCR beta clonotypes. Adding up the frequency of public TCR beta families identified people who carried CMV plus the relevant HLA.

TCRdb analysed the reads with MiXCR anew, one entry per CDR3 protein. The table lists about 490,000 distinct CDR3 sequences, 26% of them singletons. Trimming pared 0 bases from V and 4 bases from J, leaving 14 bases between. The CDR3 loop spans 16 amino acids. The germline V gene has CDR1 SGHNT and CDR2 YENEEA. Sequencing was carried out using PBMCs. The chain combines TRBV11-3 with TRBJ2-3; D is possibly TRBD2 (6 bases). The receptor's source is a human donor in good health (CMV status not recorded). Some clones in this sample may be carry-over from other donors' samples. CDR3 region: CASSLDRAGGSDTQYF. DNA for the CDR3: TGTGCCAGCAGCTTAGATCGGGCAGGAGGGTCAGATACGCAGTATTTT.